This entry is about one TCR beta chain. The data were obtained in a study of T-cell reconstitution after alpha-beta-depleted transplantation in children. CDR1 and CDR2 (germline): KGHSH, LQKENI. This CDR3 is built from 14 residues. J gave up 4 bases and V 5 bases, and 7 bases lay outside the gene matches. Preparing the TCRbeta library involved the use of unique molecular identifiers. One entry per CDR3 protein, called by TCRdb with MiXCR from the PCR reads. This table holds 420,000 or so distinct CDR3 sequences, roughly a tenth found once. Sequences were derived from PBMCs from the stem cell graft donor, sampled from the stem cell graft. This chain joins TRBV18 and TRBJ2-7; 8 positions agree with TRBD2. This TCR came from a human donor who donated a stem cell graft to a child with acute myeloid leukemia. In nucleotides, the CDR3 is TGTGCCAGCTCAATATCAACGGGAGGGTACGAGCAGTACTTC. Protein: CASSISTGGYEQYF.